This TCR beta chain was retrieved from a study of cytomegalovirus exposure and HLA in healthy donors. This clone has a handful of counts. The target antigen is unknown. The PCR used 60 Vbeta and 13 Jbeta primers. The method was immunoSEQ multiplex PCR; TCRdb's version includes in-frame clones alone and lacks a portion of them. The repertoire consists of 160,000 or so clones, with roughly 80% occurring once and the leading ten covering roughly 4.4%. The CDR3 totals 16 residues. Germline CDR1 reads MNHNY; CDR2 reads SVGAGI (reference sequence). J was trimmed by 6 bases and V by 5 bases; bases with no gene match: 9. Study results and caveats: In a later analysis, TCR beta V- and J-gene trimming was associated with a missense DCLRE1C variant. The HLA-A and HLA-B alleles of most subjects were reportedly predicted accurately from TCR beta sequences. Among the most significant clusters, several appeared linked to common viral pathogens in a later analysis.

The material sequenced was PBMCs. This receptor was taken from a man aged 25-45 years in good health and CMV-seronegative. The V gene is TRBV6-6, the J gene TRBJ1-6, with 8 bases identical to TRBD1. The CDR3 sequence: CASSAVPGQVNSPLHF. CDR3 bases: TGTGCCAGCAGTGCTGTTCCGGGACAGGTTAATTCACCCCTCCACTTT.